The clone carrying this T cell receptor (beta chain) was picked up many times. No antigen is known for it. RNA transcripts provided the template for amplifying TCR beta CDR3 regions. The workflow started with a first-round RT-PCR run with HTBI primers and then moved on to a second-round multiplex PCR. MiXCR, applied by TCRdb to the multiplex PCR reads, yields one record per CDR3 protein. Seen here are 450,000 or so distinct CDR3 sequences, approximately 14% observed once, and the top ten hold over 7.5%. The sample is drawn from a study of Graves' ophthalmopathy and Graves' hyperthyroidism. The CDR3 totals 17 residues. V was pared by 4 bases and J by 0 bases, with 8 bases of the junction left unmatched. The germline gives CDR1 SGHAT, CDR2 FQDESV (reference sequence). Findings and caveats of the study: Discriminating ophthalmopathy from stable hyperthyroidism, a 13-signature model attained a sensitivity of 87.88% and a specificity of 80% to 82%. Most thyroid clonotypes expanded beyond 0.001 frequency were also found in blood.

This clonotype was sampled from a woman aged 25 to 39 with Graves' ophthalmopathy. This chain connects TRBV11-1 to TRBJ1-3; 8 bases line up with TRBD1. Material for sequencing was blood. This CDR3 reads CASSYGTGGRSGNTIYF. CDR3 bases: TGTGCCAGCAGCTACGGGACAGGAGGTCGCTCTGGAAACACCATATATTTT.